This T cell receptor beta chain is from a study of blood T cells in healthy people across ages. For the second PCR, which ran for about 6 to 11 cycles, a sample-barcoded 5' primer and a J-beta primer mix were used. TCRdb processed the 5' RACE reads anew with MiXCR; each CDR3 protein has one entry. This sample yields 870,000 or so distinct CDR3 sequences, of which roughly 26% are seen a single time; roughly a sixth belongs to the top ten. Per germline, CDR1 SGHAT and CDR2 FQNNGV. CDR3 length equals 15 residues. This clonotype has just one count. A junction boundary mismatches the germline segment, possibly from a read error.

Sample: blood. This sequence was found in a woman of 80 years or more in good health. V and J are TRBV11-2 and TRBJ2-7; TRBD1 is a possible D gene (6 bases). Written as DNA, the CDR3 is TGTGTCAGCAGCCCCGTAGCCAAAGGACAGACCGAGCAGTACTTC. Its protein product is CVSSPVAKGQTEQYF. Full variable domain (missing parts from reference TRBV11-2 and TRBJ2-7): EAGVAQSPRYKIIEKRQSVAFWCNPISGHATLYWYQQILGQGPKLLIQFQNNGVVDDSQLPKDRFSAERLKGVDSTLKIQPAKLEDSAVYLCVSSPVAKGQTEQYFGPGTRLTVT.